A single TCR beta chain is shown here with its context. These data belong to a study of blood T cells in healthy people across ages. For the second PCR, which ran for roughly 6 to 12 cycles, a sample-barcoded 5' primer and a J-beta primer mix were used. TCRdb re-derived calls from the 5' RACE reads in MiXCR, one entry per CDR3 protein. Seen here are about 1 million distinct CDR3 sequences, 40% to 50% observed once, and the top ten hold under 20%. CDR3 size: 14 residues. Germline V gene data show CDR1 as MNHEY and CDR2 as SVGEGT. Deletions cut 6 bases from V and 3 bases from J, with 15 bases between. The sequence derives from a woman aged 55 to 70 in good health. Sequenced material: blood. The chain has TRBV6-2 or TRBV6-3 and TRBJ2-7, with D tentatively TRBD2 (6 bases). The chain's CDR3 is CASSLGTPYYEQYF. The CDR3 coding sequence is TGTGCCAGCAGCCTCGGGACTCCCTACTACGAGCAGTACTTC.